The T cell receptor beta chain described here comes from a study of blood T cell repertoires in COVID-19. Whole-study context: T cells, B-cell-depleted T cells, or PBMCs provided the cDNA or gDNA that served as material.

Under the authors' procedure: Reference gene primers were amplified, and this amplification served to estimate nucleated cell counts. Sequencing was performed with immunoSEQ multiplex PCR; in TCRdb, only in-frame clones are kept and a portion is missing. V, J and clone size are taken as reported in that table, and D and trimming were inferred from the DNA itself. The sample lists 95,000 to 150,000 clones, 55% to 75% seen once, with 0.65% to 0.95% in the top ten. Trimming stripped 4 bases from V and 0 bases from J, with 13 bases between. The germline V gene encodes CDR1 LGHDT and CDR2 YNNKEL (reference sequence). The CDR3 sequence is 17 residues long.

The specimen sequenced was peripheral blood. V usage is TRBV3-1 (or the pseudogene TRBV3-2) and J usage is TRBJ2-6, with a possible D match to TRBD2 (6 bases). The source is a human donor with acute or convalescent COVID-19. The donor label of this sample is uncertain. In DNA, the CDR3 is TGTGCCAGCAGCCGAGGGGCGGGGCGCTCTGGGGCCAACGTCCTGACTTTC. This codes for CASSRGAGRSGANVLTF.